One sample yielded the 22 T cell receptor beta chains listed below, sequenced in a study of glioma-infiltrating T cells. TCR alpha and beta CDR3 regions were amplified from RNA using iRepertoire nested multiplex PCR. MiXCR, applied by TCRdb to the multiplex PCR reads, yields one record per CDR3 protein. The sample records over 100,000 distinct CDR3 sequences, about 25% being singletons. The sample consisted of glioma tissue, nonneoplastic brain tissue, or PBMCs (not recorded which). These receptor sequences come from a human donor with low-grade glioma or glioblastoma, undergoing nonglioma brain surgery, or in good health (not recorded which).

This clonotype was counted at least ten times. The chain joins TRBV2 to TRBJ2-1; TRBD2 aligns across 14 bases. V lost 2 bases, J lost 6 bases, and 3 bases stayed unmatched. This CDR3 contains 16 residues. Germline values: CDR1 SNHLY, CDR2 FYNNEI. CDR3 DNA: TGTGCCAGCAGTGAAAGGACTAGCGGGGGGACCAATGAGCAGTTCTTC. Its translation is CASSERTSGGTNEQFF.

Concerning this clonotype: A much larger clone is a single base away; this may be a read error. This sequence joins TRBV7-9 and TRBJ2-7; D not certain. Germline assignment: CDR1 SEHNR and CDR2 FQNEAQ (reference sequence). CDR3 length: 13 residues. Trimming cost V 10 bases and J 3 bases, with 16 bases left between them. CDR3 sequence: CATREVSYYEQYF. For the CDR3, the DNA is TGTGCCACCCGAGAGGTCAGCTACTACGAGCAGTACTTC.

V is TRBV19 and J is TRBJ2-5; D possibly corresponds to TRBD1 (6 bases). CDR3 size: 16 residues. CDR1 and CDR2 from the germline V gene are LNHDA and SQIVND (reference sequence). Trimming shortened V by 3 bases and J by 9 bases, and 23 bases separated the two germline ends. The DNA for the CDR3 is TGTGCCAGTAGTATGGTTGGGCAGGGGAGCGCGGAGGCCCAGTACTTC. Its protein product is CASSMVGQGSAEAQYF.

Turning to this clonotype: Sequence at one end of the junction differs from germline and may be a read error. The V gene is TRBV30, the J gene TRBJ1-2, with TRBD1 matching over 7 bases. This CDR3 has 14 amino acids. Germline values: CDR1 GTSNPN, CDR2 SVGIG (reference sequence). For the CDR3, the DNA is TGTTCCTGGACAATCCACGGGACAGCTAAGGGCTACACCTTC. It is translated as CSWTIHGTAKGYTF.

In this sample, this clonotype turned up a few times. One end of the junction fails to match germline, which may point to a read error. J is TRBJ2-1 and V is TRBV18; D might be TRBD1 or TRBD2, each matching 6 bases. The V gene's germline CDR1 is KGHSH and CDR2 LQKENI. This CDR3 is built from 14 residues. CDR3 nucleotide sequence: TGTGCCAGCTCACCGACAGCGAGGGGGGATGAGCAGCTCTTC. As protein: CASSPTARGDEQLF.

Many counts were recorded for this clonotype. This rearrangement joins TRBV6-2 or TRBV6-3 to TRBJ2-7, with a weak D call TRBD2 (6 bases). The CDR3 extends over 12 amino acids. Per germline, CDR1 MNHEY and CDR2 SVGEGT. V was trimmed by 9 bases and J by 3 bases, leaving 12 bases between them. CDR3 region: CASFGGYYEQYF. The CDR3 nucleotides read TGTGCCAGTTTTGGGGGGTACTACGAGCAGTACTTC.

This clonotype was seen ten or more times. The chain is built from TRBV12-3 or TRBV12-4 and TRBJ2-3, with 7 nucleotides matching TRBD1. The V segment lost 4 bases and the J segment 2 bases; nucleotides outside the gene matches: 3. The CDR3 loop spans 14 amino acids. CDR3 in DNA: TGTGCCAGCAGTTCCGGGACAGCCACAGATACGCAGTATTTT. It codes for CASSSGTATDTQYF.

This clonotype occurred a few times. The DNA of the CDR3 is TGTGCCTGGAGTTTATCCATGTACCAAGAGACCCAGTACTTC. Translated, it gives CAWSLSMYQETQYF. The chain joins TRBV30 to TRBJ2-5; D unclear. V lost 2 bases and J 0 bases, leaving 10 bases between the germline ends. This CDR3 spans 14 amino acids. CDR1 and CDR2 (germline): GTSNPN, SVGIG (reference sequence).

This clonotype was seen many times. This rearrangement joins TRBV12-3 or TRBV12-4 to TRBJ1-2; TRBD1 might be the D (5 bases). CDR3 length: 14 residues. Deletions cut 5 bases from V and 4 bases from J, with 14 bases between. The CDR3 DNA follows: TGTGCCAGCAGTCCCCGACAGATCGGCTATGGCTACACCTTC. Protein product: CASSPRQIGYGYTF.

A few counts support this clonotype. The CDR3 DNA follows: TGTGCCAGCAGCTTAAATTCAGGGATGGACTACGAGCAGTACTTC. Translating gives CASSLNSGMDYEQYF. The chain couples TRBV7-3 to TRBJ2-7; weak D call: TRBD1 (5 bases). V lost 1 base to trimming and J lost 3 bases, with 13 bases between them. This CDR3 has 15 residues. CDR1 and CDR2 from the germline V gene are SGHTA and FQGTGA.

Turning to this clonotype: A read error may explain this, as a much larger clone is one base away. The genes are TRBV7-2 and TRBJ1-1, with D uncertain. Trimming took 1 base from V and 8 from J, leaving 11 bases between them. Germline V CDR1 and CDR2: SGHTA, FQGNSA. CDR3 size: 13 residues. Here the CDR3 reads CASSLEEGTEAFF. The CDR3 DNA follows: TGTGCCAGCAGCTTAGAAGAGGGTACGGAAGCTTTCTTT. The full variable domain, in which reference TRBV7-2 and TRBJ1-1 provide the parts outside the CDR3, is GAGVSQSPSNKVTEKGKDVELRCDPISGHTALYWYRQSLGQGLEFLIYFQGNSAPDKSGLPSDRFSAERTGGSVSTLTIQRTQQEDSAVYLCASSLEEGTEAFFGQGTRLTVV.

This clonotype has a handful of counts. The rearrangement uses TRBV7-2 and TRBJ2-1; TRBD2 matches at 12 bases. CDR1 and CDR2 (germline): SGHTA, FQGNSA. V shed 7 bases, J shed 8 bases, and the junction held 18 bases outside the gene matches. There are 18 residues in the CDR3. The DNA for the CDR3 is TGTGCCAGCACTGGGGTGCTAGCGGGAGGGCCAATTAGCCATGAGCAGTTCTTC. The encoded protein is CASTGVLAGGPISHEQFF.

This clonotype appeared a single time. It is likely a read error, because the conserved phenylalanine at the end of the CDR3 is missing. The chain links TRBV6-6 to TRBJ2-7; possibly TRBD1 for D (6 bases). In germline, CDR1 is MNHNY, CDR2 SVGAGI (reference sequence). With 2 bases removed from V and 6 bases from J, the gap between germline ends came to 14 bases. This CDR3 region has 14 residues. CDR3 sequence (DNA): TGTGCCAGCAGTTACGATGACAGGCGGCTCGAGCAGTACTGT. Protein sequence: CASSYDDRRLEQYC.

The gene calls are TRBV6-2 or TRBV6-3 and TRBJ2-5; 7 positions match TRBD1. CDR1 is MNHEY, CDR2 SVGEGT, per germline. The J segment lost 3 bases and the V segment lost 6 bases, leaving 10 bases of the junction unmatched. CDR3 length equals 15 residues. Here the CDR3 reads CASSRQGQIEETQYF. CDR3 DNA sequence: TGTGCCAGCAGCCGACAGGGACAAATAGAAGAGACCCAGTACTTC.

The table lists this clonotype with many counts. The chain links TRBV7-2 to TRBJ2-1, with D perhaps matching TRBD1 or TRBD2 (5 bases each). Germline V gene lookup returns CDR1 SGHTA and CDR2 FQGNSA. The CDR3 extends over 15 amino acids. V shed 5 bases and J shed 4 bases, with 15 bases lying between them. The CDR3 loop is CASSPGQSGYNEQFF. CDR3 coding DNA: TGTGCCAGCAGCCCCGGACAATCGGGGTACAATGAGCAGTTCTTC.

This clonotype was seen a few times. CDR3 nucleotide sequence: TGTGCCAGCAGCTCCGGGACAGTTAATGAGCAGTTCTTC. It encodes CASSSGTVNEQFF. This sequence joins TRBV14 and TRBJ2-1; 7 nucleotides agree with TRBD1. Losses at the gene ends were 5 bases for V and 7 bases for J; bases not matched to a gene: 5. The CDR3 loop spans 13 amino acids. Germline CDR1 SGHDN, CDR2 FVKESK.

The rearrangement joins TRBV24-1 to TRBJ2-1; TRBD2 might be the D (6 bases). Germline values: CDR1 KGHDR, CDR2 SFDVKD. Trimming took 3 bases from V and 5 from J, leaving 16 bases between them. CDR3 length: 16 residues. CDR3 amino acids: CATSDILAPRNNEQFF. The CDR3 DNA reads TGTGCCACCAGTGATATCCTAGCGCCGAGGAACAATGAGCAGTTCTTC.

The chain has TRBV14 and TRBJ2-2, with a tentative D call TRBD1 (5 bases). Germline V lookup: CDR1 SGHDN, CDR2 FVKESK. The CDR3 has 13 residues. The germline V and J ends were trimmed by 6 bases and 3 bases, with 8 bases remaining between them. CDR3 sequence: CASRLQDTGELFF. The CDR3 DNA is TGTGCCAGCAGACTACAGGACACCGGGGAGCTGTTTTTT.

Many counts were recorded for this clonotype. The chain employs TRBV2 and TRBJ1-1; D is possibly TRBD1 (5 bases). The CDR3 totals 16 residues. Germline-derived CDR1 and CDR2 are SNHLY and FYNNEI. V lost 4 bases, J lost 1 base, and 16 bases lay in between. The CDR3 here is CASSVGLGQKNTEAFF. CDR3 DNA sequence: TGTGCCAGCAGTGTAGGATTAGGACAAAAGAACACTGAAGCTTTCTTT.

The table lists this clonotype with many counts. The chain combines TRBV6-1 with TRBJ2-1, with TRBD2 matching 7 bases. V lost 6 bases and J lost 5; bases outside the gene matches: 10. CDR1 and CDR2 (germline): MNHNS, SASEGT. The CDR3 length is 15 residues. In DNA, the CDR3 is TGTGCCAGCAGCCCGCAACTAGCGCTCAACAATGAGCAGTTCTTC. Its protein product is CASSPQLALNNEQFF.

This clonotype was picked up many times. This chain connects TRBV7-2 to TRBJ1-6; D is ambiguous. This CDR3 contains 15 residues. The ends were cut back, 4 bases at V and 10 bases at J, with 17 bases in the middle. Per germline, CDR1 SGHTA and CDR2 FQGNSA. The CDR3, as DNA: TGTGCCAGCAGCTCATTTCTGGGGAGTCGGTCACCCCTCCACTTT. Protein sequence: CASSSFLGSRSPLHF.

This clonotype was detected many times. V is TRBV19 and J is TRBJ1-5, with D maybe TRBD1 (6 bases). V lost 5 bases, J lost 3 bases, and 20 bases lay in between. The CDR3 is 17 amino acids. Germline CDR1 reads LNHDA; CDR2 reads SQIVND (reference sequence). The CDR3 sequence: CASSPGYGGGHNQPQHF. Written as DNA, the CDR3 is TGTGCCAGTAGTCCGGGATATGGAGGGGGGCACAATCAGCCCCAGCATTTT. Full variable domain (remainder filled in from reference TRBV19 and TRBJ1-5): DGGITQSPKYLFRKEGQNVTLSCEQNLNHDAMYWYRQDPGQGLRLIYYSQIVNDFQKGDIAEGYSVSREKKESFPLTVTSAQKNPTAFYLCASSPGYGGGHNQPQHFGDGTRLSIL.